This T cell receptor beta chain is from a study of T cell changes during pregnancy in multiple sclerosis. The germline V and J ends were trimmed by 4 bases and 7 bases, with 21 bases remaining between them. Germline V CDR1 and CDR2: SGHNT, YYREEE (reference sequence). This CDR3 spans 16 amino acids. Clones were read by immunoSEQ multiplex PCR, and TCRdb kept only the in-frame ones, dropping some. The table has tens of thousands of clones, 75% to 95% seen once. This chain links TRBV5-4 with TRBJ2-1; D gene uncertain. This specimen was CD4+ T cells from peripheral blood mononuclear cells, taken before pregnancy. The sequence was obtained from a female donor with multiple sclerosis, enrolled in a pregnancy study. The CDR3 DNA reads as TGTGCCAGCAGCCCCGTGGTGTTTCAAAGCTATAATGAGCAGTTCTTC. Translating gives CASSPVVFQSYNEQFF. Complete variable domain (other parts from reference TRBV5-4 and TRBJ2-1): ETGVTQSPTHLIKTRGQQVTLRCSSQSGHNTVSWYQQALGQGPQFIFQYYREEENGRGNFPPRFSGLQFPNYSSELNVNALELDDSALYLCASSPVVFQSYNEQFFGPGTRLTVL.